This T cell receptor beta chain was identified in a study of OX40 agonist ivuxolimab in advanced cancers. V was pared by 4 bases and J by 10 bases, with 7 bases of the junction left unmatched. Germline V gene sequence: CDR1 SGHRS, CDR2 YFSETQ. The CDR3 has 12 amino acids. This clone was recorded a few times. The data were produced by immunoSEQ multiplex PCR, yet TCRdb's version contains in-frame clones alone and is incomplete. The sample carries over 20,000 clones, approximately 80% recorded once. The sequencing here drew on CD4+ or CD8+ T cells sorted from blood, taken in a trial of the OX40 agonist ivuxolimab. This TCR came from an adult with an advanced solid tumor such as melanoma, head and neck, liver or kidney cancer. The chain carries TRBV5-1 and TRBJ1-2, with 7 bases lining up with TRBD1. The chain's CDR3 is CASSARQGYYTF. CDR3 nucleotide sequence: TGCGCCAGCAGCGCCAGACAGGGATACTACACCTTC.